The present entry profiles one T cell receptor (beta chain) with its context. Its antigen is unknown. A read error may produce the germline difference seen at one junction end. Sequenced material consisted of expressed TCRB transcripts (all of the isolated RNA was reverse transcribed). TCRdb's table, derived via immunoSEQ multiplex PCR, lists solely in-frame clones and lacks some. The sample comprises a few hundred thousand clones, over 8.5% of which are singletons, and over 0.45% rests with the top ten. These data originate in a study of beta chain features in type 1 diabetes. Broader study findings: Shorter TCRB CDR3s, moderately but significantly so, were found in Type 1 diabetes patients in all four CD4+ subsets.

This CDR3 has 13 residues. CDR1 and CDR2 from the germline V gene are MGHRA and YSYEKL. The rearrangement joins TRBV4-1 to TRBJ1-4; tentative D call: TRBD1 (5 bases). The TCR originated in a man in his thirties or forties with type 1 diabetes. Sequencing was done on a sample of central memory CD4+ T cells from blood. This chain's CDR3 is CASSQGEVEKLFF. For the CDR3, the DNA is TGTGCCAGCAGCCAGGGCGAGGTCGAAAAACTGTTTTTT.